This TCR beta chain stems from a study of cytomegalovirus exposure and HLA in healthy donors (dated by TCRdb to the late 2010s). Background for the entire study: According to a later analysis, the 120 or so validation repertoires were produced on the same platform as the 666 repertoires of the first cohort. The study was designed to test whether signatures of past pathogen exposure could be identified by cataloging public T cell receptors. Along with the roughly 670-subject first cohort, a separate validation cohort of over a hundred different subjects was used. To predict cytomegalovirus infection status, the study brought together high-throughput TCR immunosequencing, statistical association of individual TCRs with disease status, and machine learning.

The library was obtained by the immunoSEQ multiplex PCR assay. The source study handled its data this way. A statistical classification framework was built to diagnose cytomegalovirus status from the catalog of TCR beta chain sequences. This is the immuneACCESS table as TCRdb keeps it, with only in-frame sequences that have V and J called. A part of the clones is gone; compared with another copy, unresolved V genes explain less than half, and the rest is unexplained. The DNA was the basis for D and trimming; V, J and clone size are from that table. For this sample the table gives 60,000 to 65,000 clones, of which 95% were detected only once. In total, the top ten clones hold approximately 5.4% of the sample. Note on this clone: The clone's antigen remains unknown. Base qualities are not provided; no much larger clone lies one nucleotide away.

Findings and caveats that apply to the study as a whole: A later analysis had no HLA typing for the validation cohort, so co-occurrence there was scored across all 130 or so repertoires. In the study, about 150 TCR beta chains were listed as associated with cytomegalovirus. Subsequent analysis determined that TCRs grouped into clusters in the first cohort also showed a tendency toward co-occurrence across the 120 validation repertoires, and approximately 94% of cluster scores exceeded 0. Across donors, most TCR sequences were observed very rarely, whereas some public TCRs were present in many individuals. The authors suggested that the approach could potentially be generalized to other disease states and immunological phenotypes. The classifier was reported to diagnose cytomegalovirus status with high specificity and sensitivity in both the original cohort and the validation cohort. Three of the identified cytomegalovirus-associated TCR beta chains were confirmed in vitro to be specific for cytomegalovirus antigens.

Separate from the approximately 670-subject first cohort, the validation cohort of over 90 subjects was the group to which the donors belonged. Between the V and J ends, shortened by 0 bases and 5 bases respectively, the junction contains 14 bases. Sequences SGHAT (CDR1) and FQNNGV (CDR2) are obtained from the germline V gene. The cysteine opens and the phenylalanine closes a CDR3 of 15 amino acids. Only CDR3 DNA remains: 45 bases, in frame from the first base. Specimen: PBMCs. The V and J segments used are TRBV11-2 and TRBJ2-7; D gene: possibly TRBD2, on 6 matching bases. The sequence came from a woman aged 18-29 years in good health and CMV-seropositive. The DNA is TGTGCCAGCAGCTTAGATTGGGGCGGGACGGACGAGCAGTACTTC. It specifies CASSLDWGGTDEQYF.